The 6 T cell receptor beta chains given below trace back to one sample, sequenced in a study of OX40 agonist ivuxolimab in advanced cancers. Libraries were prepared by immunoSEQ multiplex PCR; TCRdb keeps only in-frame clonotypes and omits some of them. The sample holds 30,000 to 45,000 clones, approximately 80% seen once. Here the sequenced sample was CD4+ or CD8+ T cells sorted from blood, taken in a trial of the OX40 agonist ivuxolimab. These TCRs come from an adult with an advanced solid tumor such as melanoma, head and neck, liver or kidney cancer.

The chain carries TRBV27 and TRBJ1-5; possible D gene TRBD1, 5 bases. CDR1 is MNHEY and CDR2 is SMNVEV in the germline V gene (reference sequence). The CDR3 has 15 residues. Trimming removed 6 bases at V and 4 bases at J, with 16 bases between. The CDR3 region has the DNA TGTGCCAGCAGGTTCAGGGCAGGCGGGAATCAGCCCCAGCATTTT. It is translated as CASRFRAGGNQPQHF.

This clone has a single count. The CDR3 here is CASSWRAGVGEQFF. The CDR3 bases are TGTGCCAGCAGTTGGCGAGCGGGGGTTGGTGAGCAGTTCTTC. The gene calls are TRBV6-5 and TRBJ2-1; TRBD2 aligns across 8 bases. CDR1 is MNHEY and CDR2 is SVGAGI in the germline V gene. Trimming at V came to 4 bases and at J to 9 bases, leaving 8 bases not matched to a gene. The CDR3 runs 14 residues.

The chain has TRBV7-2 and TRBJ1-5; no clear D gene. The V end was cut by 5 bases, the J end by 0 bases, with 17 bases between. The length of the CDR3 is 17 residues. CDR1 SGHTA and CDR2 FQGNSA come from the germline V gene. The CDR3: CASSAHPDVYSNQPQHF. Here the CDR3 DNA reads TGTGCCAGCAGCGCACATCCTGACGTCTATAGCAATCAGCCCCAGCATTTT.

This clone was picked up a small number of times. This chain joins TRBV9 and TRBJ1-2; TRBD1 matches 10 bases. This CDR3 is built from 13 residues. Looked up from germline, CDR1 is SGDLS and CDR2 is YYNGEE. The trim removed 3 bases at V and 7 bases at J, leaving 3 bases unmatched. The CDR3 sequence: CASSARTGGGYTF. CDR3 nucleotide sequence: TGTGCCAGCAGCGCCAGGACAGGGGGTGGCTACACCTTC.

V usage is TRBV15 and J usage is TRBJ2-1; D possibly corresponds to TRBD1 (5 bases). Between the trimmed V and J ends, which lost 0 bases and 8 bases, there was a span of 14 bases. In germline, CDR1 is LNHNV, CDR2 YYDKDF (reference sequence). This CDR3 has 15 residues. CDR3 sequence (DNA): TGTGCCACCAGCAGAGATCTTCAGGGTTTCTATGAGCAGTTCTTC. Protein sequence: CATSRDLQGFYEQFF.

The V gene is TRBV2, the J gene TRBJ1-3, with D possibly TRBD1 on 6 matching bases. Trimming cost V 5 bases and J 8 bases, with 16 bases left between them. The CDR3 spans 14 residues. Germline lookup yields CDR1 SNHLY and CDR2 FYNNEI. This CDR3 is CASSRQDLGDTIYF. CDR3 nucleotides: TGTGCCAGCAGTAGACAGGATCTGGGAGACACCATATATTTT.